The 10 T cell receptor beta chains in this list originate from one sample, sequenced in a study of molecular identifiers for immune sequencing clone quantification. Each CDR3 protein is one row after TCRdb ran MiXCR on the PCR reads. The table records hundreds of thousands of distinct CDR3 sequences, roughly a quarter of them present only once. The material sequenced was naive CD8+ T cells from blood, with Jurkat cell RNA spiked in. Indicated subset: FACS-sorted CD8+CD4-CCR7+CD45RA+ naive T cells. These receptors were collected from a human donor in good health. Some libraries in this study had Jurkat cell RNA spiked in.

V usage is TRBV11-2 and J usage is TRBJ2-5, with 14 bases lining up with TRBD2. The CDR3 sequence is 19 residues long. Unmatched junction bases numbered 8, after V lost 2 bases and J lost 0 bases. From germline, CDR1 is SGHAT and CDR2 FQNNGV. In DNA, the CDR3 is TGTGCCAGCAGCTTAAAGCCGGGACTAGCGGGGGTTTACCAAGAGACCCAGTACTTC. Its translation is CASSLKPGLAGVYQETQYF.

This rearrangement joins TRBV6-6 to TRBJ1-1; no clear D. Germline V gene data show CDR1 as MNHNY and CDR2 as SVGAGI (reference sequence). The CDR3 sequence is 12 residues long. V lost 0 bases to trimming and J lost 6 bases, with 5 bases between them. The chain's CDR3 is CASSYSASEAFF. DNA for the CDR3: TGTGCCAGCAGTTACTCCGCGTCTGAAGCTTTCTTT.

The table lists this clonotype with many counts. J is TRBJ1-2 and V is TRBV29-1; D is ambiguous. Germline assignment: CDR1 SQVTM and CDR2 ANQGSEA. The CDR3 extends over 11 amino acids. The CDR3 DNA reads as TGCAGTGCCACCCTAATTTATGGCTACACCTTC. Its protein is CSATLIYGYTF.

The table lists this clonotype with a few counts. The rearrangement links TRBV4-3 to TRBJ2-7; D unclear. The germline CDR1 and CDR2 sequences are LGHNA and YSLEER. Trimming took 0 bases from V and 6 from J, leaving 9 bases between them. The CDR3 is 13 amino acids. The CDR3 loop reads CASSQDTEGEQYF. The CDR3 DNA is TGCGCCAGCAGCCAAGATACCGAAGGCGAGCAGTACTTC.

The chain uses TRBV7-9 and TRBJ2-5; D gene unclear. The CDR3 spans 13 residues. Germline V lookup: CDR1 SEHNR, CDR2 FQNEAQ (reference sequence). V was trimmed by 5 bases and J by 2 bases, leaving 9 bases between them. The CDR3 nucleotides are TGTGCCAGCAGCGGATACACTCAAGAGACCCAGTACTTC. It is translated as CASSGYTQETQYF.

This clonotype was counted at least ten times. V usage is TRBV6-5 and J usage is TRBJ2-7; D is possibly TRBD2 (6 bases). CDR3 length: 13 amino acids. With 6 bases removed from V and 9 bases from J, the gap between germline ends came to 18 bases. Germline-derived CDR1 and CDR2 are MNHEY and SVGAGI. The DNA of the CDR3 is TGTGCCAGCAGCCCCTCGGGACTGTCTAGGCAGTACTTC. The encoded protein is CASSPSGLSRQYF.

This clonotype has ten or more counts. The chain joins TRBV3-1 to TRBJ2-5; D is ambiguous. The V gene's germline CDR1 is LGHDT and CDR2 YNNKEL (reference sequence). V lost 5 bases and J lost 5, with 3 bases in between. This CDR3 spans 10 amino acids. The CDR3, as DNA: TGTGCCAGCAGCTCGGAGACCCAGTACTTC. Protein: CASSSETQYF.

The table lists this clonotype with a few counts. An end of the junction differs from the germline gene, which may be a read error. V is TRBV12-3 or TRBV12-4 and J is TRBJ1-1, with D maybe TRBD1 (6 bases). The CDR3 runs to 15 residues. The CDR3 DNA sequence: TGTGCCAGCAGTACCCCCGACAGGAGGAACGCTGAAGCTTTCTTT. It is translated as CASSTPDRRNAEAFF.

The chain carries TRBV15 and TRBJ2-7; TRBD1 matches at 10 bases. This CDR3 is built from 18 residues. From germline, CDR1 is LNHNV and CDR2 YYDKDF (reference sequence). V was pared by 0 bases and J by 4 bases, with 12 bases of the junction left unmatched. CDR3 sequence (DNA): TGTGCCACCAGCAGAGATCTATGGGGGACAGGGGACGATTACGAGCAGTACTTC. Translated, it gives CATSRDLWGTGDDYEQYF.

Points on this clonotype: A junction end diverges from the germline sequence, so it may reflect a read error. V is TRBV5-8 and J is TRBJ2-1; D gene ambiguous. The CDR3 is 12 residues long. Germline V gives CDR1 SGHTS, CDR2 YDEGEE. Here the CDR3 DNA reads TGTGCCAGCAGCTTGGGGGTCAATGAGCAGATCTTC. Its protein product is CASSLGVNEQIF.